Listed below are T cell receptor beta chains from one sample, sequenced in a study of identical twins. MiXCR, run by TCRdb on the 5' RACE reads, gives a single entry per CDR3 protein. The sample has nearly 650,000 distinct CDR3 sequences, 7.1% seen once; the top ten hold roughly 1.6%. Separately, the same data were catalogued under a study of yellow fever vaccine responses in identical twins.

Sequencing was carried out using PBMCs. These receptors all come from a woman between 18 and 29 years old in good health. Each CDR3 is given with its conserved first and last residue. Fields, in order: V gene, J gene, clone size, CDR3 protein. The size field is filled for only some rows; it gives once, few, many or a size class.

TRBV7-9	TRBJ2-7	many	CASSDQGAESYEQYF
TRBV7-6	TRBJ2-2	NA	CASATQGADTGELFF
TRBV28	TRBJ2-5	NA	CASSLGRGTREETQYF
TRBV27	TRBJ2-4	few	CASSPIGGLAKNIQYF
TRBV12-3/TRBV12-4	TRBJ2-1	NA	CASSLAAGIPLENEQFF
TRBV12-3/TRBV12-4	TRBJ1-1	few	CASFKGPSRGVTEAFF
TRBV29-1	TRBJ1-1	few	CSVVGGLNTEAFF
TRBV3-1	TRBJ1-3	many	CASSQRAHYSGNTIYF
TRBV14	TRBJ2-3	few	CASSQDIGGTSTDTQYF
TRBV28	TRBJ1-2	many	CASTLKIPGTLNYGYTF
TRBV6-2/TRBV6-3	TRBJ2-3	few	CASSPTSDPTDTQYF
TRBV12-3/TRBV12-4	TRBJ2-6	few	CASSFGQLNVLTF
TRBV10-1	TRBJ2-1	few	CASSEGGRAGEQFF
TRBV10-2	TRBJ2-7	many	CASSEPGREQYF
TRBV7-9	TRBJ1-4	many	CASSLGQATNEKLFF
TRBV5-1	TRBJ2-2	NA	CASTSGGWNTGELFF
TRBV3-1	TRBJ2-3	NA	CASSQVGRNTDTQYF
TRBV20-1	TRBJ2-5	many	CSALGLAETQYF
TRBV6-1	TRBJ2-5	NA	CASSETTAVTQYF
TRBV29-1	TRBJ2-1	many	CSVEGKMSYNEQFF
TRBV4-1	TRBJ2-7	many	CASSHGSEQYF
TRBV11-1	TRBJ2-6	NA	CASSLEYGQLTGANVLTF
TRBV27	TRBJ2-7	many	CASSVGTSGYEQYF
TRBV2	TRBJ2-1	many	CASKGLAGGFSYNEQFF
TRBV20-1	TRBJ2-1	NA	CSARAPGLAIKNEQFF
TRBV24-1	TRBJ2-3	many	CATSDVQVSTDTQYF
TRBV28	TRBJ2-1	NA	CATGRGTGGLITMGEQFF
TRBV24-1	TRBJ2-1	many	CATSDLTGGDEQFF
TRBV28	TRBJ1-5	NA	CASTEQGYSNQPQHF
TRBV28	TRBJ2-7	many	CASSRPDRTYEQYF
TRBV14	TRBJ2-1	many	CASSQEHLIYNEQFF
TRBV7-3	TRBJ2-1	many	CASSPSSGRSNEQFF